This record covers a single TCR beta chain. Its antigen is not known. CDR3 size: 15 residues. The germline gives CDR1 LNHNV, CDR2 YYDKDF (reference sequence). Sequencing libraries of TCR beta were made by UMI-labeled 5' RACE. For each CDR3 protein, TCRdb gives one entry from its re-call of the 5' RACE reads, without DNA. With around 11,000 distinct CDR3 sequences in the sample, the ten largest clones hold approximately 9.6%. The source of the sample is a study of human CD8 memory T cell subsets. Overall study findings and caveats: Estimates that used Chao1 suggested higher diversity in stem-like memory T cells than in precursor exhausted T cells. Similarly high diversity was seen in stem-like memory and precursor exhausted T cells, but not in effector memory cells. Stem-like memory T cells and precursor exhausted T cells had repertoires that overlapped very little.

The chain links TRBV15 to TRBJ2-3. Sequenced material: CD8+ stem-like memory T cells (TSCM and TCM) sorted from PBMCs. The subset here: stem-like memory CD8 T cells (TSTEM), CCR7+ PD-1- TIGIT-. This clonotype was sampled from a human donor in good health. The CDR3: CATSEGIRPTDTQYF.